This note documents a single T cell receptor beta chain sequence. Its specificity is not known. TCR beta libraries were prepared from cDNA with unique molecular identifiers. MiXCR, applied by TCRdb to the PCR reads, yields one record per CDR3 protein. The sample contains roughly 700,000 distinct CDR3 sequences, about 32% of which appear only once. The data derive from a study of post-analysis software for immune sequencing data. In the study overall: Relapsing-remitting, secondary progressive and progressive-relapsing forms made up the multiple sclerosis disease courses.

The CDR3 loop spans 14 amino acids. The ends were cut back, 4 bases at V and 8 bases at J, with 17 bases in the middle. CDR1 is SEHNR and CDR2 is FQNEAQ in the germline V gene (reference sequence). Broader study findings: Batch-matched samples strongly co-clustered by F measure. Roughly 5 TRBV segments occurring more often in patients than controls included TRBV5-6, TRBV5-1 and TRBV20-1. Versus controls, multiple sclerosis patients showed significantly lower diversity (normalized Chao1).

This receptor was obtained from a girl between 5 and 17 years old with multiple sclerosis. Sequenced: blood. V is TRBV7-9 and J is TRBJ1-2; D unresolved. CDR3 sequence reads: CASSSIRGKSGYTF. The DNA for the CDR3 is TGTGCCAGCAGCTCCATTCGCGGGAAGAGCGGCTACACCTTC. The variable domain in full, completed from reference TRBV7-9 and TRBJ1-2, reads DTGVSQNPRHKITKRGQNVTFRCDPISEHNRLYWYRQTLGQGPEFLTYFQNEAQLEKSRLLSDRFSAERPKGSFSTLEIQRTEQGDSAMYLCASSSIRGKSGYTFGSGTRLTVV.